The 15 T cell receptor beta chains reported below all come from one sample, sequenced in a study of neoadjuvant anti-PD-1 for oral cavity cancer. Assay: immunoSEQ multiplex PCR; the TCRdb copy retains only in-frame clones and omits some. The sample records tens of thousands of clones, over 70% being singletons. This specimen consisted of PBMCs, obtained before nivolumab (anti-PD-1) treatment. The receptors shown here come from a person between 40 and 85 years old with oral cavity squamous cell carcinoma.

The chain uses TRBV2 and TRBJ2-4, with 10 nucleotides matching TRBD2. V shed 5 bases, J shed 1 base, and the junction held 8 bases outside the gene matches. Per the germline V gene, CDR1 is SNHLY and CDR2 is FYNNEI. This CDR3 is 17 amino acids long. The CDR3 nucleotides are TGTGCCAGCAGTATAAGACTAGCGGGTATTGCCAAAAACATTCAGTACTTC. This codes for CASSIRLAGIAKNIQYF.

V is TRBV18 and J is TRBJ1-5; unclear D gene. The V gene's germline CDR1 is KGHSH and CDR2 LQKENI. The CDR3 loop spans 14 amino acids. Trimming shortened V by 5 bases and J by 0 bases, and 8 bases separated the two germline ends. The CDR3 nucleotides are TGTGCCAGCTCAGGAACTAATAGCAATCAGCCCCAGCATTTT. This sequence encodes CASSGTNSNQPQHF.

The gene calls are TRBV1 and TRBJ2-2; the D call in the table, TRBD2, was not verified against the DNA. TRBV1 has pseudogene status. The CDR3 is 21 amino acids. The CDR3 bases are TGCACCAGCAGCCAAGAGGGGACTAGCGGGACAGTTTATTTGAGCACCGGGGAGCTGTTTTTT. It encodes CTSSQEGTSGTVYLSTGELFF.

This clone was counted a few times. This chain joins TRBV4-1 and TRBJ1-3; D unclear. Per germline, CDR1 MGHRA and CDR2 YSYEKL. The CDR3 has 15 amino acids. V lost 4 bases and J 1 base, leaving 11 bases between the germline ends. The DNA of the CDR3 is TGCGCCAGCAGCCCCACCCTGGGATCTGGAAACACCATATATTTT. Encoded protein: CASSPTLGSGNTIYF.

The chain recombines TRBV9 with TRBJ2-1, with D maybe TRBD2 (5 bases). CDR3 size: 15 residues. The germline V gene encodes CDR1 SGDLS and CDR2 YYNGEE. Trimming shortened V by 0 bases and J by 9 bases, and 16 bases separated the two germline ends. The CDR3 bases are TGTGCCAGCAGCGTAGGAGGGTCTGGAAATGGTGAGCAGTTCTTC. Translation: CASSVGGSGNGEQFF.

This chain's CDR3 is CASSLMPAGYEQYF. The CDR3 DNA is TGCGCCAGCAGCCTCATGCCCGCTGGTTACGAGCAGTACTTC. This sequence joins TRBV5-1 and TRBJ2-7, with unresolved D. Trimming cost V 4 bases and J 4 bases, with 15 bases left between them. CDR1 is SGHRS and CDR2 is YFSETQ in the germline V gene. CDR3 size: 14 residues.

V usage is TRBV6-1 and J usage is TRBJ2-6, with D possibly being TRBD1 or TRBD2 (7 bases each). The CDR3 loop spans 18 amino acids. The germline gives CDR1 MNHNS, CDR2 SASEGT. V was trimmed by 4 bases and J by 2 bases, leaving 18 bases between them. CDR3 residues: CASSGRFRGGAGANVLTF. CDR3 nucleotides: TGTGCCAGCAGTGGTCGATTCAGGGGGGGAGCTGGGGCCAACGTCCTGACTTTC.

The table lists this clone with a count of one. The chain employs TRBV28 and TRBJ1-5, with TRBD1 matching 8 bases. CDR1 and CDR2 from the germline V gene are MDHEN and SYDVKM. The CDR3 loop spans 16 amino acids. J lost 4 bases, V lost 6 bases, and 11 bases had no gene match. DNA of the CDR3: TGTGCCAGCAGCTTGGGACAGGACTTTGGAAATCAGCCCCAGCATTTT. Translation: CASSLGQDFGNQPQHF.

This clone came up a few times. The chain couples TRBV2 to TRBJ1-5, with TRBD1 as a possible D gene (5 bases). CDR3 length: 13 amino acids. Germline V gene sequence: CDR1 SNHLY, CDR2 FYNNEI. Between the trimmed V and J ends, which lost 5 bases and 7 bases, there was a span of 12 bases. The CDR3 DNA sequence: TGTGCCAGCAGTTCCTCCGGGGCGCAGCCCCAGCATTTT. The encoded protein is CASSSSGAQPQHF.

This clone was seen a single time. J is TRBJ2-7 and V is TRBV27; a possible D gene is TRBD1 (6 bases). Germline CDR1 MNHEY, CDR2 SMNVEV (reference sequence). The CDR3 totals 16 residues. V was clipped by 5 bases and J by 7 bases, with 24 bases between them. CDR3 DNA sequence: TGTGCCAGCAGTCCGGGCAGGAGAGTCGGACAGTGGGAGCAGTACTTC. Amino acid sequence: CASSPGRRVGQWEQYF.

V gene TRBV18 combines with J gene TRBJ2-3; unclear D gene. With 1 base removed from V and 2 bases from J, the gap between germline ends came to 4 bases. The CDR3 totals 13 residues. Germline V gene data show CDR1 as KGHSH and CDR2 as LQKENI. The CDR3 region has the DNA TGTGCCAGCTCACCACGCGACACAGATACGCAGTATTTT. Amino acid sequence: CASSPRDTDTQYF.

This clone appeared a few times. The chain has TRBV6-5 and TRBJ1-3; D is unclear. Germline V gene data show CDR1 as MNHEY and CDR2 as SVGAGI. The CDR3 is 15 residues long. With 6 bases removed from V and 1 base from J, the gap between germline ends came to 13 bases. The CDR3 nucleotides read TGTGCCAGCAGGAAAGGGATGGATTCTGGAAACACCATATATTTT. Residues: CASRKGMDSGNTIYF.

V is TRBV6-5 and J is TRBJ1-6, with D possibly being TRBD1 (6 bases). This CDR3 comprises 15 residues. CDR1 is MNHEY and CDR2 is SVGAGI in the germline V gene. The ends were cut back, 0 bases at V and 11 bases at J, with 14 bases in the middle. CDR3 loop: CASSYSSRPGAPLHF. The CDR3 nucleotides are TGTGCCAGCAGTTACTCGAGCCGCCCAGGGGCACCCCTCCACTTT.

This chain uses TRBV19 with TRBJ2-7; 7 bases are a match to TRBD2. The V gene end was trimmed by 6 bases and the J gene end by 2 bases; junction bases not matched to a gene: 13. This CDR3 comprises 16 residues. CDR1 and CDR2 from the germline V gene are LNHDA and SQIVND (reference sequence). CDR3 region: CASRESGTNTPYEQYF. CDR3 DNA: TGTGCCAGTAGGGAGAGCGGGACCAACACCCCCTACGAGCAGTACTTC.

The CDR3 DNA is TGTGCCAGCAGTGTGGAGTACCCCTACGAGCAGTACTTC. Translation gives CASSVEYPYEQYF. The V gene is TRBV28, the J gene TRBJ2-7, with D hard to call. CDR1 and CDR2 from the germline V gene are MDHEN and SYDVKM. This CDR3 is 13 amino acids long. Trimming pared 5 bases from V and 2 bases from J, leaving 10 bases between.